These T cell receptor beta chains were read from a single sample in a study of persistence of HIV-infected CD4 T cells. The table came from immunoSEQ multiplex PCR; TCRdb's copy has only in-frame clones and leaves some out. The data hold just over 40,000 clones, with around 78% observed a single time. What these receptors recognize is not known. The material was CD4+ T cells sorted from PBMCs after approximately 18-hour stimulation, obtained from a patient who received antiretroviral therapy. These receptors all come from an adult man with HIV who was CMV-seropositive. CDR3s include the opening cysteine and the closing phenylalanine or tryptophan. D genes are given only for firm matches. Clone size is not always given. Where it is, it says once, few, many or a class for expanded clones.

-,13,-,TRBV29-1,TRBJ2-2,TGCAGCGTTGAAGACGGTGGGGGCGTTGGTACGTTTTTT,CSVEDGGGVGTFF
-,15,TRBD1,TRBV7-8,TRBJ1-3,TGTGCCAGCAGCCCCAATGGGGGACAGCGAAACACCATATATTTT,CASSPNGGQRNTIYF
-,16,TRBD2,TRBV7-9,TRBJ2-3,TGTGCCAGCAGCTTCCGGACTAGCGGGCCCACAGATACGCAGTATTTT,CASSFRTSGPTDTQYF
few,15,TRBD1,TRBV6-5,TRBJ1-5,TGTGCCAGCAGTAGGACAGGGGACTCAAGTCAGCCCCAGCATTTT,CASSRTGDSSQPQHF
medium-sized,12,TRBD1,TRBV10-1,TRBJ1-1,TGCGCCAGCAGTGGGCCACAGGGGGAAGCTTTCTTT,CASSGPQGEAFF
-,16,-,TRBV14,TRBJ1-3,TGTGCCAGCAGCCAAGCCCAGTGGGGTTACCGAAACACCATATATTTT,CASSQAQWGYRNTIYF
-,16,TRBD2,TRBV14,TRBJ2-2,TGTGCCAGCAGCCGGGGGCGACTAGCGGGAACTGGGGAGCTGTTTTTT,CASSRGRLAGTGELFF
-,15,TRBD1,TRBV6-5,TRBJ1-5,TGTGCCAGCAGCCCCGGGACAGGGTACAATCAGCCCCAGCATTTT,CASSPGTGYNQPQHF
few,13,-,TRBV7-9,TRBJ1-3,TGTGCCGTAACGGAAGACTCTGGAAACACCATATATTTT,CAVTEDSGNTIYF
-,17,TRBD2,TRBV7-3,TRBJ2-2,TGTGCCAGCAGCTTCCAGTACGCGGGAGGCAAGACCGGGGAGCTGTTTTTT,CASSFQYAGGKTGELFF
-,15,TRBD1,TRBV10-3,TRBJ1-2,TGTGCCATCAGTAAACAGGGGGCGTCTAACTATGGCTACACCTTC,CAISKQGASNYGYTF
once,15,-,TRBV5-6,TRBJ2-2,TGTGCCAGCAGCTTGCAGGGCGGAAACACCGGGGAGCTGTTTTTT,CASSLQGGNTGELFF
-,14,-,TRBV6-5,TRBJ1-4,TGTGCCAGCAGTTACTCCGGGGGGAATGAAAAACTGTTTTTT,CASSYSGGNEKLFF
few,15,-,TRBV7-2,TRBJ2-2,TGTGCCAGCAGCTTAGAGGGTACAAACACCGGGGAGCTGTTTTTT,CASSLEGTNTGELFF
-,19,TRBD2,TRBV11-2,TRBJ2-1,TGTGCCAGCAGCTCGGTCCCGGGACTAGCGGGAGGGCAGTGGAATGAGCAGTTCTTC,CASSSVPGLAGGQWNEQFF
-,15,TRBD1,TRBV27,TRBJ1-5,TGTGCCAGCAGGAGAGGGGGCCATAACAATCAGCCCCAGCATTTT,CASRRGGHNNQPQHF
-,13,-,TRBV30,TRBJ1-3,TGTGCCTGGAGTGAAGGGCAGGGAAACACCATATATTTT,CAWSEGQGNTIYF
once,15,-,TRBV19,TRBJ1-2,TGTGCCAGTACTTCTTCTTGGGCAGCTAACTATGGCTACACCTTC,CASTSSWAANYGYTF
-,15,TRBD1,TRBV2,TRBJ1-1,TGTGCCAGCAGTCGATTACAGGGGGGAAACACTGAAGCTTTCTTT,CASSRLQGGNTEAFF
-,13,-,TRBV30,TRBJ2-6,TGTGCCTGGAGTGTAACAGGGGCCAACGTCCTGACTTTC,CAWSVTGANVLTF
-,16,-,TRBV11-1,TRBJ1-1,TGTGCCAGCAGCCCAATGCTGTGGGGGGCAGGGACTGAAGCTTTCTTT,CASSPMLWGAGTEAFF
-,13,TRBD1,TRBV30,TRBJ1-5,TGTGCCTGCGGGACAGTAAGCAATCAGCCCCAGCATTTT,CACGTVSNQPQHF
few,15,-,TRBV6-2/TRBV6-3,TRBJ1-5,TGTGCCAGCAGTCGTCGCCAGGGAGTGGGACAGCCCCAGCATTTT,CASSRRQGVGQPQHF
-,15,-,TRBV6-5,TRBJ1-5,TGTGCCAGCAGGACGACCCCGAACAGCAATCAGCCCCAGCATTTT,CASRTTPNSNQPQHF